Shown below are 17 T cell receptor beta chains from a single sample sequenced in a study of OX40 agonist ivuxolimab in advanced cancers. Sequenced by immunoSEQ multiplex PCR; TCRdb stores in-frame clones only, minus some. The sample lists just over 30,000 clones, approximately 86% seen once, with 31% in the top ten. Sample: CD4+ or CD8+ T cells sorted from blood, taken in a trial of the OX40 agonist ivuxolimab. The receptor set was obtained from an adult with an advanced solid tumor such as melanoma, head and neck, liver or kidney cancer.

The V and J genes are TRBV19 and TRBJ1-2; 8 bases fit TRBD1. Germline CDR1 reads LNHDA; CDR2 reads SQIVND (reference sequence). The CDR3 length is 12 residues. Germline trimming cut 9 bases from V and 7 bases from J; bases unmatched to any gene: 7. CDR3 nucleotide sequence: TGTGCCAGCCAGACAGGGGTTGGTGGCTACACCTTC. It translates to CASQTGVGGYTF.

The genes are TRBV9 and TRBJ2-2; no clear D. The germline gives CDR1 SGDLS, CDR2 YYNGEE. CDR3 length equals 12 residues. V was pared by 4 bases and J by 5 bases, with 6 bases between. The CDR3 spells CASSLRTGELFF. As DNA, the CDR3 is TGTGCCAGCAGCCTGCGGACCGGGGAGCTGTTTTTT.

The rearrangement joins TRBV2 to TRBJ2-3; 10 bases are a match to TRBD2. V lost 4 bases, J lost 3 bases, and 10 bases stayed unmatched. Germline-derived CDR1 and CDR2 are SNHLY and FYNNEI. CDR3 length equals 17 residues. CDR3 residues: CASSGALLAGATDTQYF. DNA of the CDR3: TGTGCCAGCAGTGGAGCCCTCCTAGCGGGAGCGACAGATACGCAGTATTTT. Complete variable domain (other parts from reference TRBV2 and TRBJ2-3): EPEVTQTPSHQVTQMGQEVILRCVPISNHLYFYWYRQILGQKVEFLVSFYNNEISEKSEIFDDQFSVERPDGSNFTLKIRSTKLEDSAMYFCASSGALLAGATDTQYFGPGTRLTVL.

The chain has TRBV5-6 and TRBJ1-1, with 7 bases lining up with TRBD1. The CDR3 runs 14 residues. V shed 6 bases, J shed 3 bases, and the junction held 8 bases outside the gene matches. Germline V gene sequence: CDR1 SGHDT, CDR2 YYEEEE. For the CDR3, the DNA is TGTGCCAGCATGCCCGGGACAGAAGACACTGAAGCTTTCTTT. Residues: CASMPGTEDTEAFF.

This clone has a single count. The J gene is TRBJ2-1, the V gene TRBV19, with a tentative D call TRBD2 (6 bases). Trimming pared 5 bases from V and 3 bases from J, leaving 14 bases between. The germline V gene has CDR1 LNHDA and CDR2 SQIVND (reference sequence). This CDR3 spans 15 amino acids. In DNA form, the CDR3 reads TGTGCCAGTAGTTCCACGGGAGAATTCTACAATGAGCAGTTCTTC. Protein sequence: CASSSTGEFYNEQFF.

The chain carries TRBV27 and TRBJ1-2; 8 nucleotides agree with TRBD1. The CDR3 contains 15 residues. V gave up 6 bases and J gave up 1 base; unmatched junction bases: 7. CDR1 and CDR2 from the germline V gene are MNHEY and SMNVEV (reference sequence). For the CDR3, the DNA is TGTGCCAGCAGAGATGACAGGGGTAGTAACTATGGCTACACCTTC. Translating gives CASRDDRGSNYGYTF.

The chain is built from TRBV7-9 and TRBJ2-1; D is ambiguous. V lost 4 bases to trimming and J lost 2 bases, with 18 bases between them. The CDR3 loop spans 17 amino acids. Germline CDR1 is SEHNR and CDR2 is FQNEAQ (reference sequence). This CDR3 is CASSSPAWTLTYNEQFF. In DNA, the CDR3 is TGTGCCAGCAGCTCGCCCGCCTGGACCTTAACCTACAATGAGCAGTTCTTC.

The CDR3 is CASSKTEGQGKETQYF. In DNA, the CDR3 is TGTGCCAGCAGCAAAACGGAAGGGCAGGGGAAGGAGACCCAGTACTTC. The rearrangement links TRBV21-1 to TRBJ2-5; the tabulated D call, TRBD1, remains unverified against the DNA. TRBV21-1 is termed a pseudogene. The CDR3 has 16 amino acids.

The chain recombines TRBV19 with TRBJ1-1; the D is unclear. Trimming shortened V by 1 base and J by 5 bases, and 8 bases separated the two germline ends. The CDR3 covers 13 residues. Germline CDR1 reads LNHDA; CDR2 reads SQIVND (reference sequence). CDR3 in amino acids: CASSIVVSTEAFF. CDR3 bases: TGTGCCAGTAGTATAGTAGTGTCGACTGAAGCTTTCTTT.

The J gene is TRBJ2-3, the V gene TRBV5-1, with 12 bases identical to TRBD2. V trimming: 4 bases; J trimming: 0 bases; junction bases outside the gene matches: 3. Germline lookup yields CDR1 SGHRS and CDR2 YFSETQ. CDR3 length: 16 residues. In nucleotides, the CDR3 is TGCGCCAGCAGCGAAGGGACTAGCGGGAGCACAGATACGCAGTATTTT. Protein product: CASSEGTSGSTDTQYF.

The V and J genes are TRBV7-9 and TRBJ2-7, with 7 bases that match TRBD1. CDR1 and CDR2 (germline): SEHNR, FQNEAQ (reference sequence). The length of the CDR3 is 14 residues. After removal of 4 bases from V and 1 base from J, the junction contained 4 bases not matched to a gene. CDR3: CASSSRQGSYEQYF. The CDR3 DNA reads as TGTGCCAGCAGCTCCCGACAGGGATCCTACGAGCAGTACTTC.

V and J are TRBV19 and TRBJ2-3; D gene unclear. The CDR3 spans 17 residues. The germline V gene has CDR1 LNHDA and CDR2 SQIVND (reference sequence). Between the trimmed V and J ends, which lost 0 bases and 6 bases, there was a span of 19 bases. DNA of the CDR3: TGTGCCAGTAGTATAGATCATCCCCTTCAGAGTCGGGATACGCAGTATTTT. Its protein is CASSIDHPLQSRDTQYF.

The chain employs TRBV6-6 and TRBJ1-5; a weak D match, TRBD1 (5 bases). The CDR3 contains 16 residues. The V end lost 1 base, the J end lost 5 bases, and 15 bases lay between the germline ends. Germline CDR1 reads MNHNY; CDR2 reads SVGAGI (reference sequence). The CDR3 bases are TGTGCCAGCAGTTACTATCCGGGCAGGGCCGATCAGCCCCAGCATTTT. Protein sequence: CASSYYPGRADQPQHF.

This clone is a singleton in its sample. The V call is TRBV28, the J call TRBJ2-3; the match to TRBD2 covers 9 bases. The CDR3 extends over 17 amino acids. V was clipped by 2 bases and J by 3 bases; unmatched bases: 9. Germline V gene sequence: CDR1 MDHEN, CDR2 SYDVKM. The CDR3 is CASSLLLAGEKTDTQYF. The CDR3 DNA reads TGTGCCAGCAGTTTACTTTTAGCGGGAGAGAAGACAGATACGCAGTATTTT.

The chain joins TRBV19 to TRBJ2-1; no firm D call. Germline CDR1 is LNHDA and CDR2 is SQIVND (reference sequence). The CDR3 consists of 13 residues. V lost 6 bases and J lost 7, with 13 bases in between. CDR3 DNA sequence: TGTGCCAGTAGCTACTCGGTGGGGAATGAGCAGTTCTTC. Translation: CASSYSVGNEQFF.

The CDR3 sequence is CASKRAGTADTQYF. The CDR3 region has the DNA TGTGCCAGCAAAAGAGCGGGAACGGCAGATACGCAGTATTTT. V is TRBV28 and J is TRBJ2-3, with 7 bases matching TRBD2. The J segment lost 4 bases and the V segment lost 7 bases, leaving 8 bases of the junction unmatched. CDR3 length: 14 amino acids. The germline V gene encodes CDR1 MDHEN and CDR2 SYDVKM.

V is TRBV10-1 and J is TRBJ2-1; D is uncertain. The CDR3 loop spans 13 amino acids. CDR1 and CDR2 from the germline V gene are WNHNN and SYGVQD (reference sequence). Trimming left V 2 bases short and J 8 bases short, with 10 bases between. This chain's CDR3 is CASSEAFEDEQFF. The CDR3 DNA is TGCGCCAGCAGTGAGGCCTTTGAGGATGAGCAGTTCTTC.